This T cell receptor (beta chain) was retrieved from a study of HIV-infected patients and healthy controls. This clonotype qualifies as medium-sized. Its antigen is unidentified. Around 0.5 ug RNA was reverse transcribed with alpha and beta constant-region primers. Alpha and beta chain libraries were made separately by chain-specific third strand synthesis with multiplexing indices. The library had 12-nucleotide molecular identifiers formed by two random hexamers joined together. MiXCR was run by TCRdb on the 5' RACE reads, yielding one entry per CDR3 protein. The table records 6,600 or so distinct CDR3 sequences, around 9% of them present only once. Looked up from germline, CDR1 is MGHRA and CDR2 is YSYEKL. The CDR3 covers 15 residues. V was pared by 2 bases and J by 1 base, with 11 bases between. Broader study findings: The diversity differences were not explained by slight age and sex differences between study cohorts. Untreated HIV+ repertoires had roughly threefold fewer distinct CDR3s and lower Shannon diversity than healthy controls. Mean usage of eight alpha and eight beta V genes differed significantly in HIV-infected patients versus controls.

Roughly three months, about 14 weeks, into antiretroviral therapy, follow-up blood was collected. No cell fractionation was done, so the repertoire covers all unsorted peripheral blood T cells. This clonotype originated in an adult with HIV infection. The sample consisted of blood, taken during antiretroviral therapy. The chain couples TRBV4-1 to TRBJ1-2; D unresolved. The CDR3 sequence: CASSQPGRRNYGYTF. As DNA, the CDR3 is TGCGCCAGCAGCCAACCCGGACGACGTAACTATGGCTACACCTTC.